This TCR beta chain was profiled in a study of graft-versus-host responses after intestinal transplantation. On the study more broadly: Recipients got multivisceral, liver-intestinal, or isolated intestinal transplants. The recipients all started with anti-thymocyte globulin induction and then took tacrolimus and steroids for 2 to 4 years. Notes on the study in general: Early post-transplant HvG declines tracked with peak circulating GvH clone levels. Recipient marrow held GvH clones, some first seen in ileum or blood.

In the case of this clone: Its antigen is still unknown.

The germline V gene encodes CDR1 SGHNT and CDR2 YENEEA. Trimming removed 0 bases from V and 0 bases from J, with 9 bases in between. This CDR3 is 16 amino acids long. Sequenced by immunoSEQ multiplex PCR; TCRdb stores in-frame clones only, minus some. The data contain some 24,000 clones, roughly 85% of them singletons. The sequenced sample was PBMCs, obtained around 14 months after intestinal transplant. The receptor's source is a human patient who received an intestinal transplant, so some T cells may come from the graft donor. The chain couples TRBV11-3 to TRBJ2-1, with no clear D. CDR3: CASSLDDQSSYNEQFF. The CDR3 bases are TGTGCCAGCAGCTTAGATGACCAGAGCTCCTACAATGAGCAGTTCTTC.